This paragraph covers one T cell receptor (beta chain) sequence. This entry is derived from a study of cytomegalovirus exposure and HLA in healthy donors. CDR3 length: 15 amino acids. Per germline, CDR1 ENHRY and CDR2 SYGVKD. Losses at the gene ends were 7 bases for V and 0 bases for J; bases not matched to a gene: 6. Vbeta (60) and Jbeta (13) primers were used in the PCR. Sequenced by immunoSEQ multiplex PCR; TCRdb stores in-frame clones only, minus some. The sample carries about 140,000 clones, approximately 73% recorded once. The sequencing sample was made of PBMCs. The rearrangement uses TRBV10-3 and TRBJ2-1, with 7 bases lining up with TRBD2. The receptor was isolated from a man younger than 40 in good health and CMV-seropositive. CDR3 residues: CAITAGVSSYNEQFF. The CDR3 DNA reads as TGTGCCATCACGGCGGGAGTGAGCTCCTACAATGAGCAGTTCTTC.